The present T cell receptor (beta chain) was sequenced within a study of shared clonotypes between healthy human individuals. In the case of this clone: Its antigen remains unknown.

Template for every sorted-subset replicate PCR totaled roughly 210 ng DNA, around 33,000 T cell genomes. TCRdb's copy holds only in-frame clones and misses some; the assay was immunoSEQ multiplex PCR. The table has around 2.5 million clones, over 85% seen once; the top ten hold 0.36%. Study conclusions and caveats: Clonotypes not shared had lower generation probabilities than those common to all four donors. Investigators collected only blood, and repertoires in tissues likely differ.

A split of CD4+ cells into CD45RA+ naive and CD45RA-negative memory subsets was performed. The sample consisted of naive CD4+ T cells from PBMCs. As to subset: CD45RA+ positively selected. The sequence derives from a man between 18 and 29 years old in good health. Some clones in this sample may be carry-over from other donors' samples.

CDR3 loop: CATSTSQGNYGDTQYF. In DNA form, the CDR3 reads TGTGCCACCAGCACATCACAGGGGAATTATGGCGATACGCAGTATTTT. The V call is TRBV15, the J call TRBJ2-3, with 7 bases fitting TRBD1. The V gene end was trimmed by 4 bases and the J gene end by 6 bases; junction bases not matched to a gene: 13. This CDR3 spans 16 amino acids. The germline V gene encodes CDR1 LNHNV and CDR2 YYDKDF (reference sequence).